Listed below are T cell receptor beta chains from one sample, sequenced in a study of blood T cell repertoires in COVID-19. Some clones are missing from TCRdb's copy, which holds only in-frame ones; the method was immunoSEQ multiplex PCR. Of 190,000 or so clones detected, more than 80% appear once; the ten largest clones hold around 8.4%. Specimen: PBMCs or T cells enriched from blood (not recorded which). The receptor source for this set is a woman aged 18-29 years who had recovered from COVID-19. The conserved cysteine and the conserved F or W are not part of the CDR3 here.

TRBV28	TRBJ2-7	ASNRSPSSYEQY
TRBV6-1	TRBJ1-2	ASSESIAGYT
TRBV27	TRBJ2-2	ASSPRQVAELF
TRBV5-1	TRBJ2-5	ASSGGGHEETQY
TRBV6-1	TRBJ1-2	ASSEASEGGKGYT
TRBV28	TRBJ1-2	ASSFSQGGYT
TRBV5-1	TRBJ1-4	ASSLGEILGEKLF
TRBV29-1	TRBJ2-1	SFRGNEQF
TRBV6-5	TRBJ2-3	ASSLHYTDTQY
TRBV11-1	TRBJ2-1	ASTETGPAYNEQF
TRBV28	TRBJ2-1	ASSSTSGGYNEQF
TRBV24-1	TRBJ1-2	ATSDFRTGYT
TRBV11-2	TRBJ1-3	ASSRTAYSSGNTIY
TRBV28	TRBJ1-6	ASSLAGLGNSPLH
TRBV28	TRBJ2-2	ASSFPHPSGGPGELF
TRBV11-2	TRBJ2-2	ASSSQGMGTGELF
TRBV30	TRBJ1-2	AWRRGGSYGYT
TRBV27	TRBJ2-7	ASSFSSGGSYEQY
TRBV28	TRBJ2-7	ASISRGLEQY
TRBV19	TRBJ2-3	ASSGGGGRPTDTQY
TRBV7-9	TRBJ2-1	ASTQGSPYSYNEQF
TRBV24-1	TRBJ2-7	ATSDPARGGFGEQY
TRBV19	TRBJ1-1	ASSTSTTGFGAF
TRBV28	TRBJ2-7	ASSPAGLAGVEQY
TRBV28	TRBJ1-5	ASSLVSGMESNQPQH
TRBV5-4	TRBJ1-3	ASSLWTTGTGNTIY
TRBV11-2	TRBJ2-3	ASSFTSGGSTDTQY
TRBV9	TRBJ2-7	ASSVETGGEQY
TRBV9	TRBJ1-4	ASSPHEGVSNEKLF
TRBV12-3/TRBV12-4	TRBJ1-5	ASSFSGTQPQH
TRBV4-2	TRBJ2-3	ASSQDSTSSDTQY
TRBV28	TRBJ1-6	ASSLTGPAYNSPLH
TRBV9	TRBJ2-3	ASSVEYGSTDTQY
TRBV28	TRBJ2-7	ASSLARVGGSQY
TRBV6-5	TRBJ1-6	ASTTGQGFALH
TRBV9	TRBJ2-4	ASSVSGDKNIQY
TRBV10-1	TRBJ2-2	ANRQGPSDGELF
TRBV7-2	TRBJ2-3	ASSLVWLAGGRPPDTQY
TRBV19	TRBJ1-2	ASSIPPGIASSYGYT
TRBV10-1	TRBJ2-2	ASSDRDTGELF
TRBV29-1	TRBJ1-1	SVPPRTGMNTEAF
TRBV9	TRBJ2-7	ASSLGGDSSYEQY
TRBV4-2	TRBJ2-2	ASRRLQLAGDTGELF
TRBV28	TRBJ2-5	ARTGQPEETQY
TRBV9	TRBJ1-5	ASSVGGLSNQPQH
TRBV12-5	TRBJ1-5	ASGLALRDRPYQPQH
TRBV12-3/TRBV12-4	TRBJ2-7	ASSSVPYEQY
TRBV9	TRBJ1-2	ASSVGAVTGTGYT
TRBV19	TRBJ2-3	ASSMRQGPTDTQY
TRBV9	TRBJ1-2	ASQKGFGYGYT
TRBV7-6	TRBJ2-6	ASSLATGAGANVLT
TRBV5-6	TRBJ2-7	ASSQFWHSSYEQY
TRBV10-3	TRBJ2-5	AISEVAGGQETQY